These 14 T cell receptor beta chains were sequenced from one sample in a study of T cells in Graves' hyperthyroidism and ophthalmopathy. RNA transcripts yielded amplified TCR beta CDR3 regions. First-round RT-PCR with HTBI primers amplified the TCR CDR3 region. TCRdb passed the multiplex PCR reads through MiXCR, listing each CDR3 protein once. This sample has roughly 660,000 distinct CDR3 sequences, with roughly 17% found just once. The material sequenced was blood. The receptors come from a man aged 45 to 65 with Graves' hyperthyroidism.

This clonotype showed up just a few times. This chain connects TRBV20-1 to TRBJ2-3, with TRBD2 as a possible D gene (6 bases). V lost 7 bases and J lost 1, with 15 bases in between. Germline CDR1 DFQATT, CDR2 SNEGSKA (reference sequence). This CDR3 has 14 amino acids. CDR3 sequence: CSGRHGRGTDTQYF. CDR3 sequence (DNA): TGCAGTGGCCGGCACGGGAGAGGCACAGATACGCAGTATTTT.

This clonotype was picked up many times. The chain carries TRBV2 and TRBJ1-2; maybe TRBD1 (5 bases). CDR3 length: 12 residues. The V and J ends lost 7 bases and 3 bases respectively, with 9 bases between them. The germline CDR1 and CDR2 sequences are SNHLY and FYNNEI. The CDR3 nucleotides are TGTGCCAGCACCGGGGCCTACTATGGCTACACCTTC. Its translation: CASTGAYYGYTF.

In its sample, this clonotype was seen a few times. The chain employs TRBV18 and TRBJ1-1; TRBD1 might be the D (6 bases). CDR3 size: 14 residues. The germline gives CDR1 KGHSH, CDR2 LQKENI. Trimming took off 2 bases at V and 4 bases at J, with 11 bases between the two ends. CDR3 in DNA: TGTGCCAGCTCACCAAGGCGGGGGCTCACTGAAGCTTTCTTT. It is translated as CASSPRRGLTEAFF.

Many counts were recorded for this clonotype. The CDR3 DNA reads as TGTGCCAGCAGTTACCAGGGGCGGTTTAGCAATCAGCCCCAGCATTTT. Residues: CASSYQGRFSNQPQHF. The chain has TRBV6-2 or TRBV6-3 and TRBJ1-5, with D perhaps TRBD1 (6 bases). V dropped 2 bases and J dropped 0 bases, with 11 bases sitting between them. The CDR3 length is 16 residues. CDR1 MNHEY and CDR2 SVGEGT come from the germline V gene.

This chain joins TRBV5-1 and TRBJ2-3; maybe TRBD2 (6 bases). This CDR3 is built from 16 residues. Looked up from germline, CDR1 is SGHRS and CDR2 is YFSETQ. Trimming took 0 bases from V and 4 from J, leaving 15 bases between them. DNA of the CDR3: TGCGCCAGCAGCTTGGTGGGGGGAGAGGAGGCAGATACGCAGTATTTT. The encoded protein is CASSLVGGEEADTQYF.

There are many counts of this clonotype. This sequence joins TRBV28 and TRBJ1-4, with TRBD1 identical over 8 bases. Germline CDR1 is MDHEN and CDR2 is SYDVKM. The CDR3 length is 14 residues. V trimming: 5 bases; J trimming: 6 bases; junction bases outside the gene matches: 5. In nucleotides, the CDR3 is TGTGCCAGCAGTCCGCAGGGGGCGGATGAAAAACTGTTTTTT. Protein: CASSPQGADEKLFF.

The chain uses TRBV10-3 and TRBJ1-5; D gene ambiguous. V was clipped by 6 bases and J by 4 bases, with 10 bases between them. CDR1 is ENHRY and CDR2 is SYGVKD in the germline V gene. This CDR3 spans 13 amino acids. Written as DNA, the CDR3 is TGTGCCATCAGAACAGAAGAAAATCAGCCCCAGCATTTT. It specifies CAIRTEENQPQHF.

This clonotype showed up many times. The chain uses TRBV5-4 and TRBJ2-1; D is unclear. Per the germline V gene, CDR1 is SGHNT and CDR2 is YYREEE (reference sequence). The V gene lost 3 bases and the J gene lost 4 bases, with 17 bases spanning the gap. This CDR3 comprises 16 residues. DNA of the CDR3: TGTGCCAGCAGCTCGATGACGGCGATAACGTACAATGAGCAGTTCTTC. This translates into CASSSMTAITYNEQFF. Looking up the rest from reference TRBV5-4 and TRBJ2-1 gives the full variable domain: ETGVTQSPTHLIKTRGQQVTLRCSSQSGHNTVSWYQQALGQGPQFIFQYYREEENGRGNFPPRFSGLQFPNYSSELNVNALELDDSALYLCASSSMTAITYNEQFFGPGTRLTVL.

Many counts were recorded for this clonotype. The J gene is TRBJ2-7, the V gene TRBV2, with D perhaps TRBD1 (5 bases). CDR3 length: 15 residues. Between the trimmed V and J ends, which lost 6 bases and 0 bases, there was a span of 15 bases. The germline gives CDR1 SNHLY, CDR2 FYNNEI. CDR3 DNA: TGTGCCAGCAGGGCGCAGGGTTCGAGCTCCTACGAGCAGTACTTC. Residues: CASRAQGSSSYEQYF. The variable domain in full, with the rest retrieved from reference TRBV2 and TRBJ2-7, is EPEVTQTPSHQVTQMGQEVILRCVPISNHLYFYWYRQILGQKVEFLVSFYNNEISEKSEIFDDQFSVERPDGSNFTLKIRSTKLEDSAMYFCASRAQGSSSYEQYFGPGTRLTVT.

This clonotype was seen repeatedly, ten times or more. The rearrangement links TRBV20-1 to TRBJ2-7; possible D gene TRBD2, 7 bases. Trimming removed 6 bases from V and 7 bases from J, with 25 bases in between. Germline assignment: CDR1 DFQATT and CDR2 SNEGSKA (reference sequence). The CDR3 spans 15 residues. CDR3 in amino acids: CSAPKEAGEGDEQYF. DNA of the CDR3: TGCAGTGCCCCGAAAGAGGCGGGGGAGGGGGATGAGCAGTACTTC.

This clonotype was seen more than once but under ten times. This chain links TRBV28 with TRBJ2-1, with no clear D. The V gene's germline CDR1 is MDHEN and CDR2 SYDVKM. The CDR3 is made up of 17 amino acids. Trimming pared 6 bases from V and 0 bases from J, leaving 18 bases between. The CDR3 coding sequence is TGTGCCAGCAGCACCCGCCTGTCTGGCAGCTCCTACAATGAGCAGTTCTTC. Its protein is CASSTRLSGSSYNEQFF.

Many counts were recorded for this clonotype. The chain couples TRBV6-5 to TRBJ1-2, with 7 bases matching TRBD1. From germline, CDR1 is MNHEY and CDR2 SVGAGI. V trimming: 0 bases; J trimming: 2 bases; junction bases outside the gene matches: 3. The CDR3 contains 15 residues. The CDR3 nucleotides read TGTGCCAGCAGTTACTCGGGGACAGAAAACTATGGCTACACCTTC. Its translation: CASSYSGTENYGYTF.

This clonotype occurred many times. Here the CDR3 DNA reads TGTGCCAGCAGTAAGGGCCTCCACTACAATGAGCAGTTCTTC. This encodes CASSKGLHYNEQFF. This sequence joins TRBV27 and TRBJ2-1, with D uncertain. The CDR3 has 14 residues. Germline CDR1 MNHEY, CDR2 SMNVEV (reference sequence). V was clipped by 5 bases and J by 3 bases, with 11 bases between them.

In its sample, this clonotype was seen many times. As DNA, the CDR3 is TGCGCCAGCAGCTTTAGAGGGACAGGGCTTTACAATGAGCAGTTCTTC. Protein product: CASSFRGTGLYNEQFF. The chain joins TRBV5-1 to TRBJ2-1; TRBD1 aligns across 9 bases. This CDR3 comprises 16 residues. The trim removed 2 bases at V and 4 bases at J, leaving 7 bases unmatched. Looked up from germline, CDR1 is SGHRS and CDR2 is YFSETQ. The entire variable domain, with the rest obtained from reference TRBV5-1 and TRBJ2-1, is as follows: KAGVTQTPRYLIKTRGQQVTLSCSPISGHRSVSWYQQTPGQGLQFLFEYFSETQRNKGNFPGRFSGRQFSNSRSEMNVSTLELGDSALYLCASSFRGTGLYNEQFFGPGTRLTVL.